This entry lists 26 T cell receptor beta chains sequenced from one sample in a study of cytomegalovirus exposure and HLA in healthy donors. PCR was performed using 60 Vbeta and 13 Jbeta primers. Generated by immunoSEQ multiplex PCR, the TCRdb table keeps only in-frame clones and is missing some. The data show tens of thousands of clones, with under 85% seen just once and 5.4% held by the top ten. The material sequenced was PBMCs. The receptor source for this set is a man aged 50 or older in good health and CMV-seronegative.

The rearrangement links TRBV19 to TRBJ2-2, with 13 nucleotides matching TRBD2. This CDR3 contains 18 residues. V was clipped by 3 bases and J by 0 bases; unmatched bases: 4. Germline CDR1 LNHDA, CDR2 SQIVND (reference sequence). The CDR3 here is CASSIKTSGGTNTGELFF. The CDR3 DNA is TGTGCCAGTAGTATTAAGACTAGCGGGGGGACGAACACCGGGGAGCTGTTTTTT.

The chain uses TRBV2 and TRBJ1-1; the D gene is possibly TRBD1 (5 bases). V lost 11 bases, J lost 3 bases, and 16 bases lay in between. The germline V gene encodes CDR1 SNHLY and CDR2 FYNNEI. This CDR3 contains 13 residues. CDR3 residues: CALGGEGYTEAFF. The CDR3 DNA reads TGTGCCCTCGGGGGGGAAGGGTACACTGAAGCTTTCTTT.

The V gene is TRBV6-1, the J gene TRBJ2-7; 11 bases agree with TRBD2. V dropped 2 bases and J dropped 0; count of bases not matched to a gene: 6. CDR3 length: 17 amino acids. Germline lookup yields CDR1 MNHNS and CDR2 SASEGT. Here the CDR3 reads CASSELTSGGYSYEQYF. The DNA for the CDR3 is TGTGCCAGCAGTGAACTCACTAGCGGGGGATACTCCTACGAGCAGTACTTC.

This chain uses TRBV9 with TRBJ1-2, with D perhaps TRBD1 (6 bases). The CDR3 runs 13 residues. Germline assignment: CDR1 SGDLS and CDR2 YYNGEE. Trimming left V 0 bases short and J 8 bases short, with 11 bases between. The CDR3 spells CASSVDPGVGYTF. CDR3 sequence (DNA): TGTGCCAGCAGCGTAGACCCAGGGGTAGGCTACACCTTC. Full variable domain (rest looked up from reference TRBV9 and TRBJ1-2): DSGVTQTPKHLITATGQRVTLRCSPRSGDLSVYWYQQSLDQGLQFLIQYYNGEERAKGNILERFSAQQFPDLHSELNLSSLELGDSALYFCASSVDPGVGYTFGSGTRLTVV.

In its sample, this clone was seen a few times. This sequence joins TRBV6-4 and TRBJ2-6, with 12 bases identical to TRBD2. Germline CDR1 is MRHNA and CDR2 is SNTAGT. The CDR3 is made up of 20 amino acids. Trimming cost V 3 bases and J 0 bases; bases outside gene matches: 9. DNA for the CDR3: TGTGCCAGCAGTGAAGAAGGACTAGCGGGGTCCCGCTCTGGGGCCAACGTCCTGACTTTC. Translated, it gives CASSEEGLAGSRSGANVLTF.

The chain carries TRBV11-1 and TRBJ1-2, with D hard to call. The germline V gene encodes CDR1 SGHAT and CDR2 FQDESV (reference sequence). The CDR3 has 12 residues. CDR3 residues: CASKGAFSGYTF. The CDR3 nucleotides are TGTGCTTCGAAGGGAGCATTTTCCGGCTACACCTTC.

The chain uses TRBV19 and TRBJ1-1; maybe TRBD1 (6 bases). This CDR3 contains 15 residues. V lost 6 bases and J lost 5, with 19 bases in between. The germline CDR1 and CDR2 sequences are LNHDA and SQIVND (reference sequence). As DNA, the CDR3 is TGTGCCAGTAGCCTCGGGCAATGGGGGCGTACTGAAGCTTTCTTT. Amino acid sequence: CASSLGQWGRTEAFF. Supplemented by reference TRBV19 and TRBJ1-1, the full variable domain reads DGGITQSPKYLFRKEGQNVTLSCEQNLNHDAMYWYRQDPGQGLRLIYYSQIVNDFQKGDIAEGYSVSREKKESFPLTVTSAQKNPTAFYLCASSLGQWGRTEAFFGQGTRLTVV.

The chain links TRBV11-1 to TRBJ2-1; D gene unclear. The V gene's germline CDR1 is SGHAT and CDR2 FQDESV (reference sequence). The CDR3 sequence is 14 residues long. Trimming pared 5 bases from V and 2 bases from J, leaving 10 bases between. The CDR3 region has the DNA TGTGCCAGCAGCATCCGGCTAGCCTACAATGAGCAGTTCTTC. Its protein product is CASSIRLAYNEQFF. The variable domain in full, completed from reference TRBV11-1 and TRBJ2-1, reads EAEVAQSPRYKITEKSQAVAFWCDPISGHATLYWYRQILGQGPELLVQFQDESVVDDSQLPKDRFSAERLKGVDSTLKIQPAELGDSAMYLCASSIRLAYNEQFFGPGTRLTVL.

The rearrangement uses TRBV7-8 and TRBJ1-1, with TRBD1 matching 7 bases. The length of the CDR3 is 18 residues. Germline V lookup: CDR1 SGHVS, CDR2 FQNEAQ. V shed 5 bases and J 0 bases; nucleotides not matched to a gene: 15. CDR3 DNA: TGTGCCAGCAGCCCCAACCGAGACAGGGCACAAGTGAACACTGAAGCTTTCTTT. This codes for CASSPNRDRAQVNTEAFF.

This clone was counted only a few times. The chain is built from TRBV29-1 and TRBJ2-2; 8 bases map to TRBD2. Trimming cost V 7 bases and J 6 bases; bases outside gene matches: 4. CDR3 length: 12 residues. Germline CDR1 is SQVTM and CDR2 is ANQGSEA. The CDR3 sequence is CSAVAGPGELFF. DNA of the CDR3: TGCAGCGCTGTAGCGGGGCCCGGGGAGCTGTTTTTT.

In this sample, this clone turned up a few times. The chain couples TRBV6-5 to TRBJ1-1, with D perhaps matching TRBD1 (5 bases). Trimming pared 6 bases from V and 7 bases from J, leaving 12 bases between. Germline assignment: CDR1 MNHEY and CDR2 SVGAGI. This CDR3 has 12 residues. Here the CDR3 reads CASSPGWLEAFF. CDR3 nucleotide sequence: TGTGCCAGCAGCCCAGGGTGGCTTGAAGCTTTCTTT.

CDR3 in amino acids: CASSSQGDGYTF. CDR3 DNA: TGTGCCAGCAGTTCACAGGGAGACGGCTACACCTTC. The V call is TRBV27, the J call TRBJ1-2; TRBD1 might be the D (6 bases). Looked up from germline, CDR1 is MNHEY and CDR2 is SMNVEV (reference sequence). The CDR3 contains 12 residues. Deletions cut 4 bases from V and 8 bases from J, with 11 bases between.

The V gene is TRBV19, the J gene TRBJ1-4, with D perhaps TRBD1 (6 bases). V dropped 3 bases and J dropped 5 bases, with 10 bases sitting between them. The CDR3 has 14 amino acids. Germline V gene data show CDR1 as LNHDA and CDR2 as SQIVND (reference sequence). As DNA, the CDR3 is TGTGCCAGTAGTATCTGGACAGTCAATGAAAAACTGTTTTTT. Protein product: CASSIWTVNEKLFF.

This clone was detected a few times. This chain joins TRBV6-1 and TRBJ2-5; 11 bases match TRBD1. The CDR3 spans 15 residues. J lost 4 bases, V lost 6 bases, and 7 bases had no gene match. Germline-derived CDR1 and CDR2 are MNHNS and SASEGT. CDR3 residues: CASRWTGGARETQYF. As DNA, the CDR3 is TGTGCCAGCAGATGGACAGGGGGCGCGCGAGAGACCCAGTACTTC.

The chain links TRBV7-9 to TRBJ2-3; D is unresolved. V was clipped by 3 bases and J by 1 base, with 17 bases between them. CDR3 length: 17 amino acids. In germline, CDR1 is SEHNR, CDR2 FQNEAQ (reference sequence). The CDR3: CASSFIGLLQGTDTQYF. CDR3 sequence (DNA): TGTGCCAGCAGCTTCATTGGGCTTTTACAAGGCACAGATACGCAGTATTTT.

The CDR3 loop reads CAWSGTDSGNTIYF. CDR3 sequence (DNA): TGTGCCTGGAGCGGGACAGACTCTGGAAACACCATATATTTT. The rearrangement uses TRBV30 and TRBJ1-3; TRBD1 matches 7 bases. CDR1 and CDR2 (germline): GTSNPN, SVGIG (reference sequence). Trimming took 3 bases from V and 0 from J; bases not matched to a gene: 2. CDR3 length: 14 amino acids.

The chain uses TRBV14 and TRBJ2-5; 9 bases match TRBD1. CDR3 length: 14 residues. The V segment lost 3 bases and the J segment 7 bases; nucleotides outside the gene matches: 6. Germline assignment: CDR1 SGHDN and CDR2 FVKESK. CDR3 sequence: CASSHPGQGGTQYF. CDR3 nucleotides: TGTGCCAGCAGCCATCCGGGACAGGGAGGGACCCAGTACTTC.

The chain is built from TRBV4-2 and TRBJ2-3; D call uncertain. The CDR3 sequence is 14 residues long. Trimming took off 1 base at V and 5 bases at J, with 10 bases between the two ends. Per germline, CDR1 LGHNA and CDR2 YNFKEQ. The CDR3 region is CASSQVNLEDTQYF. The DNA for the CDR3 is TGTGCCAGCAGCCAAGTAAACCTAGAAGATACGCAGTATTTT.

V usage is TRBV30 and J usage is TRBJ1-1, with 8 bases lining up with TRBD1. After removal of 5 bases from V and 5 bases from J, the junction contained 4 bases not matched to a gene. The CDR3 has 12 amino acids. Germline values: CDR1 GTSNPN, CDR2 SVGIG (reference sequence). DNA for the CDR3: TGTGCCTGGCGGACAGGGCCAACTGAAGCTTTCTTT. It specifies CAWRTGPTEAFF. The whole variable domain, remainder taken from reference TRBV30 and TRBJ1-1, is SQTIHQWPATLVQPVGSPLSLECTVEGTSNPNLYWYRQAAGRGLQLLFYSVGIGQISSEVPQNLSASRPQDRQFILSSKKLLLSDSGFYLCAWRTGPTEAFFGQGTRLTVV.

In its sample, this clone was seen a few times. The chain employs TRBV19 and TRBJ2-1; 9 nucleotides line up with TRBD1. The CDR3 totals 15 residues. CDR1 LNHDA and CDR2 SQIVND come from the germline V gene (reference sequence). V lost 4 bases to trimming and J lost 7 bases; unmatched junction nucleotides: 8. CDR3 in amino acids: CASSTWDRAQNEQFF. In DNA, the CDR3 is TGTGCCAGTAGTACGTGGGACAGGGCCCAAAATGAGCAGTTCTTC.

The J gene is TRBJ2-7, the V gene TRBV10-1, with TRBD1 matching over 9 bases. The CDR3 runs 14 residues. Germline values: CDR1 WNHNN, CDR2 SYGVQD (reference sequence). Losses at the gene ends were 0 bases for V and 6 bases for J; bases not matched to a gene: 3. The CDR3 is CASSESGTGSEQYF. CDR3 DNA: TGCGCCAGCAGTGAGTCGGGGACAGGGTCCGAGCAGTACTTC.

J is TRBJ2-3 and V is TRBV7-6; 8 nucleotides line up with TRBD2. Per germline, CDR1 SGHVS and CDR2 FNYEAQ. Germline trimming cut 4 bases from V and 1 base from J; bases unmatched to any gene: 4. CDR3 length: 15 amino acids. The CDR3 here is CASSSGGYGTDTQYF. Written as DNA, the CDR3 is TGTGCCAGCAGCTCGGGGGGGTACGGCACAGATACGCAGTATTTT.

A few counts support this clone. This chain uses TRBV2 with TRBJ1-1, with D unresolved. Germline-derived CDR1 and CDR2 are SNHLY and FYNNEI. Trimming took off 4 bases at V and 5 bases at J, with 11 bases between the two ends. The CDR3 loop spans 13 amino acids. CDR3 nucleotide sequence: TGTGCCAGCAGTGTAGGGAGGAGGACTGAAGCTTTCTTT. It codes for CASSVGRRTEAFF. The full variable domain, its missing parts supplied by reference TRBV2 and TRBJ1-1, is EPEVTQTPSHQVTQMGQEVILRCVPISNHLYFYWYRQILGQKVEFLVSFYNNEISEKSEIFDDQFSVERPDGSNFTLKIRSTKLEDSAMYFCASSVGRRTEAFFGQGTRLTVV.

In this sample, this clone turned up a few times. This rearrangement joins TRBV10-3 to TRBJ2-5; 7 bases match TRBD1. The CDR3 is made up of 14 amino acids. The trim removed 10 bases at V and 4 bases at J, leaving 12 bases unmatched. In germline, CDR1 is ENHRY, CDR2 SYGVKD. The CDR3 DNA reads as TGTGCCACCCTGGATACAGGGGTCCGAGAGACCCAGTACTTC. Protein sequence: CATLDTGVRETQYF.

CDR3 sequence reads: CASGDSYEQYF. The CDR3 DNA reads TGTGCCAGCGGGGACAGCTACGAGCAGTACTTC. The gene calls are TRBV2 and TRBJ2-7; 7 nucleotides align to TRBD1. V dropped 8 bases and J dropped 3; count of bases not matched to a gene: 1. The CDR3 totals 11 residues. Germline CDR1 SNHLY, CDR2 FYNNEI.

The rearrangement links TRBV10-1 to TRBJ1-5, with a tentative D call TRBD1 (6 bases). V lost 7 bases and J lost 4, with 20 bases in between. Germline loops: CDR1 WNHNN, CDR2 SYGVQD (reference sequence). The CDR3 extends over 16 amino acids. CDR3 sequence: CASTPRDRSQNQPQHF. For the CDR3, the DNA is TGCGCCAGCACCCCTCGAGACAGGTCCCAAAATCAGCCCCAGCATTTT.